What follows are 14 T cell receptor beta chains derived from one specimen sequenced in a study of T cells after yellow fever vaccination (dated by TCRdb to about 2019). The library came from 5' RACE. Instrument used: Illumina NovaSeq 6000. TCRdb handled the public reads itself, with Q25 trimming in fastp and clone calling in MiXCR, and kept productive beta chains. CDR3 protein sequences are deduplicated, and each keeps its most common genes and DNA. For this sample there are a few hundred thousand distinct CDR3 sequences; almost 4% appear just once. The ten top clones hold 20% to 30% of the sample. This specimen's treatment or condition label, interpreted: live attenuated yellow fever vaccine strain. The sample consisted of PBMCs, taken 5 days after the yellow fever booster vaccination. These receptors were taken from a man aged 18 to 30 who received the YFV17D yellow fever vaccine.

The rearrangement uses TRBV13 and TRBJ2-5, with TRBD1 matching over 9 bases. From germline, CDR1 is PRHDT and CDR2 FYEKMQ (reference sequence). CDR3 size: 14 residues. J gave up 5 bases and V 4 bases, and 5 bases lay outside the gene matches. The CDR3 spells CASSWDREGETQYF. The CDR3 nucleotides read TGTGCCAGCAGCTGGGACAGGGAAGGGGAGACCCAGTACTTC.

In this sample, this clonotype turned up a few times. The chain carries TRBV27 and TRBJ2-2; 10 positions match TRBD1. The CDR3 loop spans 15 amino acids. V dropped 6 bases and J dropped 7; count of bases not matched to a gene: 8. Per germline, CDR1 MNHEY and CDR2 SMNVEV (reference sequence). The CDR3 sequence: CASSRDRGVGGELFF. The CDR3, as DNA: TGTGCCAGCAGCCGGGACAGGGGTGTGGGCGGGGAGCTGTTTTTT.

This clonotype was seen repeatedly, ten times or more. A junction boundary mismatches the germline segment, possibly from a read error. The chain combines TRBV5-1 with TRBJ2-3; no firm D call. Germline V gene data show CDR1 as SGHRS and CDR2 as YFSETQ. The CDR3 is made up of 11 amino acids. CDR3 amino acids: CASSLADTQYF. CDR3 bases: TGTGCCAGCAGTTTGGCAGATACGCAGTATTTT.

This sequence joins TRBV10-3 and TRBJ1-4; TRBD1 agrees at 8 bases. This CDR3 has 13 residues. Germline CDR1 ENHRY, CDR2 SYGVKD. Trimming took 7 bases from V and 4 from J; bases not matched to a gene: 2. CDR3 in amino acids: CAIKGQVNEKLFF. The CDR3 coding sequence is TGTGCCATCAAGGGACAGGTTAATGAAAAACTGTTTTTT.

At least ten counts were recorded for this clonotype. The chain employs TRBV18 and TRBJ1-5; TRBD1 matches at 10 bases. CDR3 length equals 16 residues. The V gene's germline CDR1 is KGHSH and CDR2 LQKENI. V was pared by 2 bases and J by 5 bases, with 6 bases of the junction left unmatched. The DNA for the CDR3 is TGTGCCAGCTCACCAGAACCGGGACAGGGGTATCAGCCCCAGCATTTT. It encodes CASSPEPGQGYQPQHF.

This clonotype was seen a handful of times. Here the CDR3 reads CASSQEEGSSYEQYF. In nucleotides, the CDR3 is TGCGCCAGCAGCCAAGAAGAGGGGAGCTCCTACGAGCAGTACTTC. The chain uses TRBV4-3 and TRBJ2-7; D may correspond to TRBD1 or TRBD2 (5 bases each). Germline V gene lookup returns CDR1 LGHNA and CDR2 YSLEER. V gave up 0 bases and J gave up 0 bases, with 9 bases separating them. The CDR3 is 15 residues long.

Ten or more counts support this clonotype. The rearrangement joins TRBV7-2 to TRBJ2-2; D is uncertain. The CDR3 sequence is 14 residues long. Looked up from germline, CDR1 is SGHTA and CDR2 is FQGNSA. V lost 3 bases to trimming and J lost 8 bases, with 13 bases between them. Here the CDR3 DNA reads TGTGCCAGCAGCTTCCGTCCAACCCCTGGGGAGCTGTTTTTT. Encoded protein: CASSFRPTPGELFF. Full variable domain (rest looked up from reference TRBV7-2 and TRBJ2-2): GAGVSQSPSNKVTEKGKDVELRCDPISGHTALYWYRQSLGQGLEFLIYFQGNSAPDKSGLPSDRFSAERTGGSVSTLTIQRTQQEDSAVYLCASSFRPTPGELFFGEGSRLTVL.

The table lists this clonotype with a few counts. The gene calls are TRBV10-3 and TRBJ1-5, with a possible D match to TRBD1 (5 bases). The V end was cut by 4 bases, the J end by 3 bases, with 10 bases between. The CDR3 consists of 14 residues. Germline CDR1 and CDR2: ENHRY and SYGVKD. The CDR3 here is CAISAGTYNQPQHF. For the CDR3, the DNA is TGTGCCATCAGTGCAGGGACCTACAATCAGCCCCAGCATTTT.

In this sample, this clonotype turned up a few times. The gene calls are TRBV18 and TRBJ1-1, with D tentatively TRBD1 (5 bases). V lost 2 bases, J lost 0 bases, and 13 bases lay in between. CDR1 is KGHSH, CDR2 LQKENI, per germline. This CDR3 is 16 amino acids long. CDR3 sequence reads: CASSPTGPGMNTEAFF. Here the CDR3 DNA reads TGTGCCAGCTCACCAACGGGGCCCGGTATGAACACTGAAGCTTTCTTT.

Ten or more counts support this clonotype. This rearrangement joins TRBV6-2 or TRBV6-3 to TRBJ1-5, with 8 bases fitting TRBD1. Germline V lookup: CDR1 MNHEY, CDR2 SVGEGT. The CDR3 has 17 amino acids. Germline trimming cut 9 bases from V and 7 bases from J; bases unmatched to any gene: 20. The CDR3 loop reads CARTTRGQDRAGQPQHF. Here the CDR3 DNA reads TGTGCCAGGACGACTCGGGGCCAGGACAGGGCTGGACAGCCCCAGCATTTT.

In this sample, this clonotype turned up many times. The chain links TRBV7-3 to TRBJ2-7; D ambiguous. The CDR3 has 12 amino acids. Germline V lookup: CDR1 SGHTA, CDR2 FQGTGA. Deletions cut 11 bases from V and 4 bases from J, with 15 bases between. The CDR3 region has the DNA TGTGCCGCCGGGCCACCCCTTTACGAGCAGTACGTC. This gives the protein CAAGPPLYEQYV.

This clonotype appeared a few times. This chain uses TRBV2 with TRBJ2-1, with TRBD1 as a possible D gene (5 bases). Germline V lookup: CDR1 SNHLY, CDR2 FYNNEI. The ends were cut back, 4 bases at V and 0 bases at J, with 10 bases in the middle. The CDR3 sequence is 15 residues long. CDR3 residues: CASSGGSSSYNEQFF. The CDR3 DNA reads as TGTGCCAGCAGTGGGGGCTCCTCCTCCTACAATGAGCAGTTCTTC.

This clonotype has ten or more counts. The chain links TRBV7-9 to TRBJ1-5; D is ambiguous. Per the germline V gene, CDR1 is SEHNR and CDR2 is FQNEAQ (reference sequence). There are 14 residues in the CDR3. V was clipped by 3 bases and J by 3 bases, with 9 bases between them. The CDR3 here is CASSFGSPNQPQHF. In nucleotides, the CDR3 is TGTGCCAGCAGCTTCGGCAGTCCCAATCAGCCCCAGCATTTT.

The table lists this clonotype with many counts. The V gene is TRBV7-2, the J gene TRBJ1-1, with D unresolved. The CDR3 has 14 amino acids. Deletions cut 4 bases from V and 1 base from J, with 10 bases between. Per the germline V gene, CDR1 is SGHTA and CDR2 is FQGNSA. As DNA, the CDR3 is TGTGCCAGCAGCTGGATAGCAGGGAACACTGAAGCTTTCTTT. This codes for CASSWIAGNTEAFF.